This TCR beta chain was identified in a study of cytomegalovirus exposure and HLA in healthy donors. 13 Jbeta primers and 60 Vbeta primers were used for the PCR. This table comes from immunoSEQ multiplex PCR, and its TCRdb copy is limited to in-frame clones, with some not included. Recorded here are approximately 140,000 clones; the top ten clones represent roughly 1.4%. Worth noting for this clone: Its target is unknown.

The study's findings and limits: A few V segments could not be told apart, such as TRBV6-2 and TRBV6-3, and were left out. Sequences of the TCR beta chain were said to predict the HLA-A and HLA-B alleles of most subjects accurately. In vitro confirmation showed a few CMV-associated chains to be CMV antigen specific.

CDR3 size: 14 residues. CDR1 SGHRS and CDR2 YFSETQ come from the germline V gene. The V gene lost 4 bases and the J gene lost 3 bases, with 14 bases spanning the gap. What was sequenced was PBMCs. This sequence originates from a middle-aged woman in good health and CMV-seronegative. The gene calls are TRBV5-1 and TRBJ2-7; possibly TRBD2 for D (6 bases). DNA of the CDR3: TGCGCCAGCAGCCCCGGGACGGGACTCTACGAGCAGTACTTC. The encoded protein is CASSPGTGLYEQYF.